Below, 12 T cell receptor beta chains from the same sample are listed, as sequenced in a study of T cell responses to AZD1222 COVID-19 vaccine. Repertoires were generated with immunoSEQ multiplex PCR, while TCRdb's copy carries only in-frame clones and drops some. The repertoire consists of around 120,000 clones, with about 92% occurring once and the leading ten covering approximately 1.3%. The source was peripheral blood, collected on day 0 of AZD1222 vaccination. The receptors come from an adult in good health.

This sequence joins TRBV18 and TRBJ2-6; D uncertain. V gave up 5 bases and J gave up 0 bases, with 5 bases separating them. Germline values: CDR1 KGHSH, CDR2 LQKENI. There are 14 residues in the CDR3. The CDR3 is CASSADSGANVLTF. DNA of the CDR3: TGTGCCAGCTCAGCAGACTCTGGGGCCAACGTCCTGACTTTC.

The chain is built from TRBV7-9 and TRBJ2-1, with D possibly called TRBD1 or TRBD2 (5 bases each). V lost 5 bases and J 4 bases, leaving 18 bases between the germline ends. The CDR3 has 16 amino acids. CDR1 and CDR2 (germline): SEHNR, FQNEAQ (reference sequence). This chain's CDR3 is CASSPTGTNPYNEQFF. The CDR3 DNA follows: TGTGCCAGCAGCCCGACTGGGACCAACCCTTACAATGAGCAGTTCTTC.

CDR3 amino acids: CSVAPRRGGNTIYF. The CDR3 nucleotides read TGCAGCGTTGCCCCAAGGCGTGGTGGAAACACCATATATTTT. The genes are TRBV29-1 and TRBJ1-3; no reliable D call. The CDR3 contains 14 residues. V was shortened by 4 bases and J by 3 bases, with 13 bases between the two germline ends. The germline CDR1 and CDR2 sequences are SQVTM and ANQGSEA.

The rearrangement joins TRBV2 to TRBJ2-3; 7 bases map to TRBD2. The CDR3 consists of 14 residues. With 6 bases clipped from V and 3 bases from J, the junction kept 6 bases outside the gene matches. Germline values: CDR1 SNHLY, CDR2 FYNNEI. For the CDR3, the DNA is TGTGCCAGCAGGGGCGGGAGTCAGACAGATACGCAGTATTTT. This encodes CASRGGSQTDTQYF.

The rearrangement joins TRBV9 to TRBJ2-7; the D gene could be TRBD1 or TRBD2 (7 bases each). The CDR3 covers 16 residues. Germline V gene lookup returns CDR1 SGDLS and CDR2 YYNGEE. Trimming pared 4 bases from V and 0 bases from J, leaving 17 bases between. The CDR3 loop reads CASSPQGGGFSYEQYF. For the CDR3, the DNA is TGTGCCAGCAGCCCCCAGGGGGGGGGTTTCTCCTACGAGCAGTACTTC.

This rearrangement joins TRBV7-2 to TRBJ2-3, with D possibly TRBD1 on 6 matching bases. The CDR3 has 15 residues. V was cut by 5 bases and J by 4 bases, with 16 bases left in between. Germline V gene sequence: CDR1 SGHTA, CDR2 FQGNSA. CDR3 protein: CASSPLGAGADTQYF. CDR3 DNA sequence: TGTGCCAGCAGCCCGTTGGGGGCCGGGGCAGATACGCAGTATTTT.

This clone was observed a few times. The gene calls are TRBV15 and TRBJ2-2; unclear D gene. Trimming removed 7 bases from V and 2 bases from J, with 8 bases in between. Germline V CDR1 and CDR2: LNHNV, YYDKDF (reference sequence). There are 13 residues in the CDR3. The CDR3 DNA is TGTGCCACCAACCCTTCTAACACCGGGGAGCTGTTTTTT. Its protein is CATNPSNTGELFF.

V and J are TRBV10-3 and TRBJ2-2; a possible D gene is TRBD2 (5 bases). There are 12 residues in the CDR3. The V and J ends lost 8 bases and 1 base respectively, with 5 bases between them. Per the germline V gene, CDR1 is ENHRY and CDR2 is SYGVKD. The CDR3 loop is CAIGRNTGELFF. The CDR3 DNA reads TGTGCCATCGGGAGGAACACCGGGGAGCTGTTTTTT.

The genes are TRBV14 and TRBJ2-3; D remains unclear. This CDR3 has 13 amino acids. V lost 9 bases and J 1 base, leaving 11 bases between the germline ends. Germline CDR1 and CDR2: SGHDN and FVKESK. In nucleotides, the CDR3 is TGTGCCAGTTCATCCCAACGCACAGATACGCAGTATTTT. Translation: CASSSQRTDTQYF.

CDR3 region: CASSPGQGGNEKLFF. The CDR3 bases are TGTGCCAGCAGTCCCGGACAGGGGGGTAATGAAAAACTGTTTTTT. The genes are TRBV6-5 and TRBJ1-4; 10 positions agree with TRBD1. Germline CDR1 is MNHEY and CDR2 is SVGAGI. V shed 5 bases, J shed 4 bases, and the junction held 4 bases outside the gene matches. The CDR3 has 15 residues.

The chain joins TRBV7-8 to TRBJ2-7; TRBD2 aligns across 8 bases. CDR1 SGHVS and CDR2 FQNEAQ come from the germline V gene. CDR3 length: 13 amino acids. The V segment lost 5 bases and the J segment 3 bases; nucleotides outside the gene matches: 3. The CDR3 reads CASSKGLVYEQYF. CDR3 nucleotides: TGTGCCAGCAGCAAGGGACTAGTCTACGAGCAGTACTTC.

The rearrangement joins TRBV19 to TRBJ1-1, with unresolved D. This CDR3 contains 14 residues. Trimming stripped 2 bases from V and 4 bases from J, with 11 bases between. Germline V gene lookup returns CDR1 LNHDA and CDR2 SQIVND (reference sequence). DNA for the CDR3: TGTGCCAGTAGTATAAGGGAAGGAATCACTGAAGCTTTCTTT. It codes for CASSIREGITEAFF. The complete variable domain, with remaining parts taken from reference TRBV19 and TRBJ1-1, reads DGGITQSPKYLFRKEGQNVTLSCEQNLNHDAMYWYRQDPGQGLRLIYYSQIVNDFQKGDIAEGYSVSREKKESFPLTVTSAQKNPTAFYLCASSIREGITEAFFGQGTRLTVV.